Listed below are T cell receptor beta chains from one sample, sequenced in a study of T cells in Graves' hyperthyroidism and ophthalmopathy. Via MiXCR, TCRdb re-called the multiplex PCR reads, giving one row per CDR3 protein. The sample lists over 700,000 distinct CDR3 sequences; approximately 19% were seen once. Sample: blood. The receptors were gathered from a woman between 45 and 60 years old with Graves' hyperthyroidism that later progressed to Graves' ophthalmopathy. Both conserved end residues are part of each CDR3. Each record gives: clone size, V gene, D gene, J gene, CDR3 DNA, CDR3 protein. The D gene is left open where the match is weak. Size is omitted from some rows. Given values are once, few, many or a class for expanded clones.

abundance: few
v_gene: TRBV7-2
d_gene: TRBD2
j_gene: TRBJ2-3
CDR3nt: TGTGCCAGCAGCTTAGAAATGGGGGGGTGGGCGGATACGCAGTATTTT
CDR3aa: CASSLEMGGWADTQYF

abundance: once
v_gene: TRBV27
d_gene: TRBD1
j_gene: TRBJ2-2
CDR3nt: TGTGCCAGCAGGGATAACAGGGGCACCGGGGAGCTGTTTTTT
CDR3aa: CASRDNRGTGELFF

abundance: few
v_gene: TRBV29-1
d_gene: TRBD1
j_gene: TRBJ2-5
CDR3nt: TGCAGCGTAGATACAGGGGGGCTGGAGACCCAGTACTTC
CDR3aa: CSVDTGGLETQYF

abundance: NA
v_gene: TRBV6-2/TRBV6-3
d_gene: TRBD1
j_gene: TRBJ1-5
CDR3nt: TGTGCCAGCAGTTACTCCCGGGACAGGGGTTTAGACGGCAATCAGCCCCAGCATTTT
CDR3aa: CASSYSRDRGLDGNQPQHF

abundance: many
v_gene: TRBV6-5
d_gene: NA
j_gene: TRBJ2-7
CDR3nt: TGTGCCAGCAGCCCCCTCACAGAGAATTACGAGCAGTACTTC
CDR3aa: CASSPLTENYEQYF

abundance: many
v_gene: TRBV3-1
d_gene: TRBD1
j_gene: TRBJ2-4
CDR3nt: TGTGCCAGCAGCCAGGCCATGACAGGGGGCGAAAACATTCAGTACTTC
CDR3aa: CASSQAMTGGENIQYF

abundance: few
v_gene: TRBV3-1
d_gene: NA
j_gene: TRBJ1-4
CDR3nt: TGTGCCAGCAGCCAAGATTTAGAAGAAAAACTGTTTTTT
CDR3aa: CASSQDLEEKLFF

abundance: many
v_gene: TRBV11-2
d_gene: NA
j_gene: TRBJ2-7
CDR3nt: TGTGCCAGCAGCCGTCTGGGAGTCCACGAGCAGTACTTC
CDR3aa: CASSRLGVHEQYF

abundance: many
v_gene: TRBV2
d_gene: NA
j_gene: TRBJ2-1
CDR3nt: TGTGCCACTCGAGGGCCTTACAATGAGCAGTTCTTC
CDR3aa: CATRGPYNEQFF

abundance: NA
v_gene: TRBV18
d_gene: NA
j_gene: TRBJ2-4
CDR3nt: TGTGCCAGCTCACTACCGGGGGCGAACATTCAGTACTTC
CDR3aa: CASSLPGANIQYF

abundance: many
v_gene: TRBV20-1
d_gene: NA
j_gene: TRBJ1-3
CDR3nt: TGCAGTGCTAGGAATAGGGCGGGCGGAAACACCATATATTTT
CDR3aa: CSARNRAGGNTIYF

abundance: many
v_gene: TRBV28
d_gene: NA
j_gene: TRBJ2-7
CDR3nt: TGTGCCAGCAGCAATACCGGGACTCCCTACGAGCAGTACTTC
CDR3aa: CASSNTGTPYEQYF

abundance: NA
v_gene: TRBV5-6
d_gene: NA
j_gene: TRBJ2-5
CDR3nt: TGTGCCAGCAGCCAACTGTACCCCAGGGGCGCGGAGACCCAGTACTTC
CDR3aa: CASSQLYPRGAETQYF

abundance: NA
v_gene: TRBV19
d_gene: NA
j_gene: TRBJ1-5
CDR3nt: TGTGCCAGTAGTACAGGGGTTTTCCAGCCCCAGCATTTT
CDR3aa: CASSTGVFQPQHF

abundance: few
v_gene: TRBV20-1
d_gene: TRBD1
j_gene: TRBJ1-6
CDR3nt: TGCAGTGCTAGAGTTGGACAGGGGCCTGGGCCCTATAATTCACCCCTCCACTTT
CDR3aa: CSARVGQGPGPYNSPLHF

abundance: few
v_gene: TRBV29-1
d_gene: TRBD2
j_gene: TRBJ2-2
CDR3nt: TGCAGCACCCGGGAGGGCACCGGGGAGCTGTTTTTT
CDR3aa: CSTREGTGELFF

abundance: NA
v_gene: TRBV24-1
d_gene: TRBD1
j_gene: TRBJ1-1
CDR3nt: TGTGCCACCAGTTGGGACAGAGAGGATATGAACACTGAAGCTTTCTTT
CDR3aa: CATSWDREDMNTEAFF

abundance: many
v_gene: TRBV20-1
d_gene: NA
j_gene: TRBJ2-1
CDR3nt: TGCAGTGCTAGAAACTACGGAGGCCCTAGCTCCTACAATGAGCAGTTCTTC
CDR3aa: CSARNYGGPSSYNEQFF

abundance: few
v_gene: TRBV5-1
d_gene: TRBD1
j_gene: TRBJ1-4
CDR3nt: TGCGCCAGCAGCTTGGGAGGCGAGACAGGGGGTGAAAAACTGTTTTTT
CDR3aa: CASSLGGETGGEKLFF

abundance: NA
v_gene: TRBV5-4
d_gene: NA
j_gene: TRBJ2-5
CDR3nt: TGTGCCAGCGGGTTGGGAACTGTCGAGACCCAGTACTTC
CDR3aa: CASGLGTVETQYF

abundance: many
v_gene: TRBV5-1
d_gene: NA
j_gene: TRBJ1-5
CDR3nt: TGCGCCAGCAGCCTTGACGGACATATAGATCAGCCCCAGCATTTT
CDR3aa: CASSLDGHIDQPQHF

abundance: few
v_gene: TRBV2
d_gene: TRBD1
j_gene: TRBJ2-7
CDR3nt: TGTGCCAGCGAGGGTCGACAGGGGCAAACCTACGAGCAGTACTTC
CDR3aa: CASEGRQGQTYEQYF

abundance: many
v_gene: TRBV7-6
d_gene: NA
j_gene: TRBJ1-1
CDR3nt: TGTGCCAGCAGCTTAGAGGAGGGGCCGGGATTGACTGAAGCTTTCTTT
CDR3aa: CASSLEEGPGLTEAFF

abundance: NA
v_gene: TRBV5-1
d_gene: NA
j_gene: TRBJ1-6
CDR3nt: TGCGCCAGCAGCTTACGACAGGTTAATCCACCCCTCCACTTT
CDR3aa: CASSLRQVNPPLHF

abundance: NA
v_gene: TRBV30
d_gene: NA
j_gene: TRBJ1-4
CDR3nt: TGTGCCTGGAGTGCCCAGTCCGATGAAAAACTGTTTTTT
CDR3aa: CAWSAQSDEKLFF

abundance: many
v_gene: TRBV30
d_gene: NA
j_gene: TRBJ1-5
CDR3nt: TGTGCCTGGAGTGTAGTAGGGATTAGCAATCAGCCCCAGCATTTT
CDR3aa: CAWSVVGISNQPQHF

abundance: few
v_gene: TRBV27
d_gene: NA
j_gene: TRBJ2-7
CDR3nt: TGTGCCAGCAGTTTAGGGCAGAATACGGGTGAGCAGTACTTC
CDR3aa: CASSLGQNTGEQYF

abundance: NA
v_gene: TRBV3-1
d_gene: NA
j_gene: TRBJ2-7
CDR3nt: TGTGCCAGCAGCCAAGATTGGGCAGGGAAAGGGCAGTACTTC
CDR3aa: CASSQDWAGKGQYF

abundance: many
v_gene: TRBV20-1
d_gene: NA
j_gene: TRBJ2-7
CDR3nt: TGCAGTGCTACCCCCCTGACAGGCCGACAACACGAGCAGTACTTC
CDR3aa: CSATPLTGRQHEQYF

abundance: few
v_gene: TRBV18
d_gene: NA
j_gene: TRBJ1-5
CDR3nt: TGTGCCAGCTCACCAGAGACTCAGCCCCAGCGTTTT
CDR3aa: CASSPETQPQRF

abundance: few
v_gene: TRBV5-8
d_gene: NA
j_gene: TRBJ2-1
CDR3nt: TGTGCCAGCAGCTTGGATCAGCGGTTCAAGAATGAGCAGTTCTTC
CDR3aa: CASSLDQRFKNEQFF

abundance: NA
v_gene: TRBV27
d_gene: NA
j_gene: TRBJ1-2
CDR3nt: TGTGCCAGCAGTTTGTTAACAGGCTATGGCTACACCTTC
CDR3aa: CASSLLTGYGYTF

abundance: few
v_gene: TRBV7-6
d_gene: TRBD1
j_gene: TRBJ2-1
CDR3nt: TGTGCCAGCAGCCAGGGGGGACAGGGGGCCTACAATGAGCAGTTCTTC
CDR3aa: CASSQGGQGAYNEQFF

abundance: many
v_gene: TRBV7-3
d_gene: NA
j_gene: TRBJ2-5
CDR3nt: TGTGCCAGCAGCTTAATGGGCGTCCTGGGGGAGACCCAGTACTTC
CDR3aa: CASSLMGVLGETQYF

abundance: few
v_gene: TRBV20-1
d_gene: TRBD1
j_gene: TRBJ2-4
CDR3nt: TGCAGTGCCGCGCCTGCTTGGACAGGGATTCAGTACTTC
CDR3aa: CSAAPAWTGIQYF

abundance: many
v_gene: TRBV11-2
d_gene: NA
j_gene: TRBJ1-2
CDR3nt: TGTGCCAGCAGCTTAGATCACCGGGTTTCGGGCTACACCTTC
CDR3aa: CASSLDHRVSGYTF

abundance: few
v_gene: TRBV20-1
d_gene: NA
j_gene: TRBJ2-7
CDR3nt: TGCAGTGCTGAGGGGGGCTACGAGCAGTACTTC
CDR3aa: CSAEGGYEQYF

abundance: NA
v_gene: TRBV15
d_gene: NA
j_gene: TRBJ2-7
CDR3nt: TGTGCCACCAGCTGGAGAAGCTCCTACGAGCAGTACTTC
CDR3aa: CATSWRSSYEQYF

abundance: many
v_gene: TRBV3-1
d_gene: TRBD1
j_gene: TRBJ2-2
CDR3nt: TGTGCCAGCAGCCAAGTGGGGACAGCAAACACCGGGGAGCTGTTTTTT
CDR3aa: CASSQVGTANTGELFF

abundance: NA
v_gene: TRBV19
d_gene: NA
j_gene: TRBJ1-2
CDR3nt: TGTGCCAGTTCGGTTAGTCAGGAGGCTAACTATGGCTACACCTTC
CDR3aa: CASSVSQEANYGYTF

abundance: NA
v_gene: TRBV2
d_gene: NA
j_gene: TRBJ2-1
CDR3nt: TGTGCCAGCAGTGAGTCCCTGGCTGGTGAGCAGTTCTTC
CDR3aa: CASSESLAGEQFF

abundance: NA
v_gene: TRBV5-5
d_gene: NA
j_gene: TRBJ1-5
CDR3nt: TGTGCCAGCAGCTTGGTCAGGGAAGGTCAGCCCCAGCATTTT
CDR3aa: CASSLVREGQPQHF

abundance: NA
v_gene: TRBV10-3
d_gene: TRBD1
j_gene: TRBJ1-1
CDR3nt: TGTGCCACTCAGACAGGGGTGCACACTGAAGCTTTCTTT
CDR3aa: CATQTGVHTEAFF

abundance: many
v_gene: TRBV5-1
d_gene: NA
j_gene: TRBJ1-2
CDR3nt: TGCGCCAGCAGCTTAGGGGACCCTCGACCGGACGGCGGCTACACCTTC
CDR3aa: CASSLGDPRPDGGYTF

abundance: many
v_gene: TRBV3-1
d_gene: NA
j_gene: TRBJ1-1
CDR3nt: TGTGCCAGCAGTCCAGGACAGTCTGGAGCTTTCTTT
CDR3aa: CASSPGQSGAFF

abundance: few
v_gene: TRBV12-3/TRBV12-4
d_gene: NA
j_gene: TRBJ2-2
CDR3nt: TGTGCCAGCAGTTTAAGGGGTTCGCCCGGGGAGCTGTTTTTT
CDR3aa: CASSLRGSPGELFF

abundance: NA
v_gene: TRBV4-1
d_gene: NA
j_gene: TRBJ2-2
CDR3nt: TGCGCCAGCAGCCAAGATTGGAGGGAAAGGGGGAACACCGGGGAGCTGTTTTTT
CDR3aa: CASSQDWRERGNTGELFF

abundance: NA
v_gene: TRBV20-1
d_gene: NA
j_gene: TRBJ2-7
CDR3nt: TGCAGTGCTAGAGTGTTCGCTTACGAGCAGTACTTC
CDR3aa: CSARVFAYEQYF

abundance: NA
v_gene: TRBV2
d_gene: TRBD2
j_gene: TRBJ2-3
CDR3nt: TGTGCCAGCAGTGTGGTTAGCGGGAGTGCGCAGTATTTT
CDR3aa: CASSVVSGSAQYF

abundance: many
v_gene: TRBV7-6
d_gene: NA
j_gene: TRBJ1-2
CDR3nt: TGTGCCAGCAGCCCTGGGACACTGGGTGGCTACACCTTC
CDR3aa: CASSPGTLGGYTF

abundance: many
v_gene: TRBV12-3/TRBV12-4
d_gene: TRBD1
j_gene: TRBJ1-5
CDR3nt: TGTGCCAGCAGCCATGGGACAGCCGAAAATCAGCCCCAGCATTTT
CDR3aa: CASSHGTAENQPQHF

abundance: NA
v_gene: TRBV19
d_gene: NA
j_gene: TRBJ1-5
CDR3nt: TGTGCCAGTAGCGGGGCCGCTTCATATAGCAATCAGCCCCAGCATTTT
CDR3aa: CASSGAASYSNQPQHF

abundance: few
v_gene: TRBV6-1
d_gene: NA
j_gene: TRBJ2-7
CDR3nt: TGTGCCAGCAGTGCGGACAGTTCCCCCTACGAGCAGTACTTC
CDR3aa: CASSADSSPYEQYF

abundance: NA
v_gene: TRBV20-1
d_gene: TRBD1
j_gene: TRBJ1-5
CDR3nt: TGCAGTGCTAGAGATGGGGACAGGGGGCCAGGCAATCAGCCCCAGCATTTT
CDR3aa: CSARDGDRGPGNQPQHF

abundance: NA
v_gene: TRBV7-2
d_gene: NA
j_gene: TRBJ1-4
CDR3nt: TGTGCCAGCAGCTACAGGGCGGGTGAAAAACTGTTTTTT
CDR3aa: CASSYRAGEKLFF